This T cell receptor beta chain was sequenced in a study of blood T cell repertoires in COVID-19. Study information: Acute and convalescent COVID-19 samples came from the United States, Italy and Spain. T cells, B-cell-depleted T cells, or PBMCs supplied cDNA or gDNA.

This CDR3 is 17 amino acids long. Germline CDR1 reads SGHVS; CDR2 reads FNYEAQ. J was trimmed by 1 base and V by 3 bases; bases with no gene match: 6. Authors' methods: Amplified reference gene primers provided the basis for estimating nucleated cell counts. Here immunoSEQ multiplex PCR was the method, and the copy in TCRdb shows in-frame clones only, minus some. D and trimming were read from the DNA, whereas the V and J calls and clone size are those reported in that table. The table records tens of thousands of clones, roughly three quarters of them present only once. The rearrangement uses TRBV7-6 and TRBJ2-1; TRBD2 aligns across 10 bases. The sequenced material came from peripheral blood. This clonotype was sampled from an older man with acute or convalescent COVID-19. CDR3 coding DNA: TGTGCCAGCAGCTTGGGCCCTAGCGGGGGATCCTACAATGAGCAGTTCTTC. As protein: CASSLGPSGGSYNEQFF.